A selection of T cell receptor beta chains follows, all from one sample in a study of blood T cell repertoires in COVID-19. The method was immunoSEQ multiplex PCR; TCRdb's version includes in-frame clones alone and lacks a portion of them. The sample lists approximately 97,000 clones, about 86% occurring once. Material for sequencing was peripheral blood. These TCRs come from a woman older than 75 with acute or convalescent COVID-19. Both conserved end residues are part of each CDR3. Rows give clone size only sometimes, using once, few, many, or a class for an expanded clone.

V gene: TRBV4-1; CDR3 length: 16; clone size: -; CDR3 protein: CASSQGPGLGGWEQFF
V gene: TRBV5-1; CDR3 length: 14; clone size: -; CDR3 protein: CASSLERVGGKLFF
V gene: TRBV6-5; CDR3 length: 15; clone size: -; CDR3 protein: CASSKSGGAYNEQFF
V gene: TRBV7-9; CDR3 length: 14; clone size: -; CDR3 protein: CASSLANSLHEQYF
V gene: TRBV12-5; CDR3 length: 15; clone size: -; CDR3 protein: CASGLGDWRYNEQFF
V gene: TRBV6-5; CDR3 length: 13; clone size: -; CDR3 protein: CASSAREGYGYTF
V gene: TRBV24-1; CDR3 length: 15; clone size: -; CDR3 protein: CATSESGGGNTEAFF
V gene: TRBV11-3; CDR3 length: 13; clone size: -; CDR3 protein: CASSLTADYGYTF
V gene: TRBV18; CDR3 length: 14; clone size: -; CDR3 protein: CASSPSYTGTEAFF
V gene: TRBV29-1; CDR3 length: 13; clone size: -; CDR3 protein: CSVELVMNTEAFF
V gene: TRBV5-1; CDR3 length: 14; clone size: -; CDR3 protein: CASSLGLNTDTQYF
V gene: TRBV6-5; CDR3 length: 15; clone size: -; CDR3 protein: CASSWTGTAPNEQYF
V gene: TRBV10-2; CDR3 length: 13; clone size: few; CDR3 protein: CASSGRLFYGYTF
V gene: TRBV7-8; CDR3 length: 13; clone size: -; CDR3 protein: CASGTGAGYGYTF
V gene: TRBV10-3; CDR3 length: 12; clone size: -; CDR3 protein: CAISESSTEAFF
V gene: TRBV4-1; CDR3 length: 16; clone size: -; CDR3 protein: CASSQSSGTGTGGYTF
V gene: TRBV2; CDR3 length: 13; clone size: -; CDR3 protein: CASDRERGTEAFF
V gene: TRBV27; CDR3 length: 14; clone size: -; CDR3 protein: CASSSWTGGGTIYF
V gene: TRBV11-2; CDR3 length: 14; clone size: -; CDR3 protein: CASSLEGVSGEAFF
V gene: TRBV5-6; CDR3 length: 14; clone size: -; CDR3 protein: CASSETAIDEKLFF